This paragraph reports one TCR beta chain. As yet, its antigen is unknown. Generated by immunoSEQ multiplex PCR, the TCRdb table keeps only in-frame clones and is missing some. The top ten hold roughly 20% of the sample, which has roughly 70,000 clones, roughly 85% seen once. These data are taken from a study of T cell responses to AZD1222 COVID-19 vaccine. Study-level points and caveats: Reports indicate that nearly half of spike-specific TCRs are directed at unmutated variant regions. The donor group comprised mostly white British people and more females; the analysis possibly underestimated clonal diversity. Rises in breadth and depth of Spike-specific TCRs came after two AZD1222 doses.

This TCR was recovered from an adult in good health. The sample here was peripheral blood, taken on day 0 of AZD1222 vaccination.

The CDR3 bases are TGCGCCAGCAGCTTGGTGTTGGGGGTGAGTGGCTACACCTTC. Amino acids: CASSLVLGVSGYTF. This rearrangement joins TRBV5-1 to TRBJ1-2; D is possibly TRBD1 (5 bases). Looked up from germline, CDR1 is SGHRS and CDR2 is YFSETQ. Between the trimmed V and J ends, which lost 0 bases and 7 bases, there was a span of 13 bases. CDR3 size: 14 residues.